Following are 11 T cell receptor beta chains from one sample sequenced in a study of persistence of HIV-infected CD4 T cells. Overlapping HIV-1 Gag 15-mer peptides at around 1 ug per peptide per mL were used. Sorting of responding CD4+ T cells relied on upregulated CD40 ligand together with CD69. Antigen specificity for these receptors is unknown. This was the immunoSEQ version 4 assay in survey mode. Clones were read by immunoSEQ multiplex PCR, and TCRdb kept only the in-frame ones, dropping some. The sample contains about 20,000 clones, 65% of which appear only once. The sequencing here drew on CD4+ T cells sorted from PBMCs after roughly 19-hour stimulation, taken from a patient who received antiretroviral therapy. These receptor sequences come from an adult woman with HIV who was CMV-seropositive.

This chain joins TRBV7-9 and TRBJ1-4, with TRBD1 matching 8 bases. V shed 5 bases and J 4 bases; nucleotides not matched to a gene: 3. The CDR3 consists of 14 residues. Germline V gene sequence: CDR1 SEHNR, CDR2 FQNEAQ (reference sequence). CDR3 region: CASSPTGDNEKLFF. The CDR3 bases are TGTGCCAGCAGCCCGACAGGGGATAATGAAAAACTGTTTTTT.

This clone was counted a single time. The rearrangement links TRBV19 to TRBJ1-2, with D unresolved. The V gene's germline CDR1 is LNHDA and CDR2 SQIVND (reference sequence). The CDR3 has 16 amino acids. V lost 6 bases, J lost 4 bases, and 21 bases lay in between. The CDR3 here is CASRGEGRRPPYGYTF. The CDR3 coding sequence is TGTGCCAGTAGGGGAGAAGGCAGACGACCCCCCTATGGCTACACCTTC.

The gene calls are TRBV6-2 or TRBV6-3 and TRBJ1-2; TRBD1 matches 7 bases. The CDR3 runs 13 residues. V gave up 6 bases and J gave up 2 bases; unmatched junction bases: 3. Per the germline V gene, CDR1 is MNHEY and CDR2 is SVGEGT. The CDR3 sequence is CASSTGQNYGYTF. The DNA for the CDR3 is TGTGCCAGCAGCACGGGACAGAACTATGGCTACACCTTC.

CDR3 nucleotides: TGTGCCAGTAGTAGACCGTCGAACACTGAAGCTTTCTTT. This encodes CASSRPSNTEAFF. The chain combines TRBV19 with TRBJ1-1; D remains unclear. CDR3 length: 13 residues. V dropped 4 bases and J dropped 1 base, with 7 bases sitting between them. Germline V gives CDR1 LNHDA, CDR2 SQIVND (reference sequence).

The V and J genes are TRBV4-1 and TRBJ1-6, with D possibly being TRBD1 (5 bases). V was clipped by 2 bases and J by 9 bases, with 14 bases between them. CDR1 is MGHRA and CDR2 is YSYEKL in the germline V gene. This CDR3 is built from 15 residues. CDR3 bases: TGCGCCAGCAGCCAACCGGGACCACAGACTTCACCCCTCCACTTT. It yields the protein CASSQPGPQTSPLHF.

This chain connects TRBV6-5 to TRBJ2-7; tentatively, D is TRBD1 or TRBD2 (5 bases each). The germline CDR1 and CDR2 sequences are MNHEY and SVGAGI. The CDR3 totals 15 residues. V lost 6 bases to trimming and J lost 6 bases, with 21 bases between them. In DNA, the CDR3 is TGTGCCAGCAGCTCCCTTGCTGGGACCCCCTCCGAGCAGTACGTC. This codes for CASSSLAGTPSEQYV.

CDR3 bases: TGTGCCAGCAGAGTGACGGGAGATACGCAGTATTTT. This gives the protein CASRVTGDTQYF. The genes are TRBV5-6 and TRBJ2-3; D not resolved. The V gene's germline CDR1 is SGHDT and CDR2 YYEEEE. The V end lost 5 bases, the J end lost 5 bases, and 9 bases lay between the germline ends. CDR3 length: 12 residues.

The chain employs TRBV5-6 and TRBJ1-3; tentatively, D is TRBD1 (5 bases). Germline V gives CDR1 SGHDT, CDR2 YYEEEE. The germline V and J ends were trimmed by 2 bases and 2 bases, with 23 bases remaining between them. This CDR3 is 19 amino acids long. CDR3 residues: CASSLVGPPPSGAGNTIYF. Here the CDR3 DNA reads TGTGCCAGCAGCTTAGTGGGACCTCCACCTTCAGGCGCTGGAAACACCATATATTTT.

The chain combines TRBV9 with TRBJ2-3, with no clear D. The germline gives CDR1 SGDLS, CDR2 YYNGEE. This CDR3 is built from 15 residues. The V end was cut by 0 bases, the J end by 0 bases, with 8 bases between. CDR3 nucleotide sequence: TGTGCCAGCAGCGTAGCTCCCACTAGCACAGATACGCAGTATTTT. Amino acid sequence: CASSVAPTSTDTQYF.

The chain employs TRBV5-1 and TRBJ2-2; D unclear. The V gene lost 3 bases and the J gene lost 4 bases, with 13 bases spanning the gap. Germline assignment: CDR1 SGHRS and CDR2 YFSETQ. This CDR3 is 15 amino acids long. Here the CDR3 reads CASSSQSSLTGELFF. The CDR3 DNA is TGCGCCAGCAGCTCCCAGAGTTCGCTCACCGGGGAGCTGTTTTTT.

This sequence joins TRBV27 and TRBJ1-1, with 7 bases matching TRBD1. The CDR3 consists of 15 residues. CDR1 is MNHEY and CDR2 is SMNVEV in the germline V gene (reference sequence). V shed 5 bases and J 4 bases; nucleotides not matched to a gene: 10. CDR3 protein: CASSPRQGVSTEAFF. DNA of the CDR3: TGTGCCAGCAGTCCCAGACAGGGTGTCTCCACTGAAGCTTTCTTT.